These 15 T cell receptor beta chains were sequenced from one sample in a study of control samples from healthy donors and cancer patients. Libraries were prepared by immunoSEQ multiplex PCR; TCRdb keeps only in-frame clonotypes and omits some of them. The sample carries around 110,000 clones, 85% to 90% recorded once. The sequencing input was blood. The receptors were gathered from a woman aged 65 to 85 in good health.

The chain recombines TRBV10-2 with TRBJ2-3, with a possible D match to TRBD2 (6 bases). CDR3 length equals 13 residues. The germline V and J ends were trimmed by 6 bases and 8 bases, with 15 bases remaining between them. CDR1 is WSHSY and CDR2 is SAAADI in the germline V gene. DNA of the CDR3: TGCGCCAGCAGCGCGGGACCCTTGGCTACGCAGTATTTT. This translates into CASSAGPLATQYF.

The rearrangement links TRBV5-4 to TRBJ2-5; possibly TRBD1 for D (5 bases). The length of the CDR3 is 15 residues. Germline loops: CDR1 SGHNT, CDR2 YYREEE (reference sequence). V was pared by 2 bases and J by 4 bases, with 15 bases between. CDR3 loop: CASSFDAGSGETQYF. The DNA of the CDR3 is TGTGCCAGCAGCTTCGATGCAGGGTCCGGAGAGACCCAGTACTTC.

The chain combines TRBV19 with TRBJ1-6; a possible D gene is TRBD1 (5 bases). Trimming shortened V by 4 bases and J by 10 bases, and 11 bases separated the two germline ends. Germline CDR1 and CDR2: LNHDA and SQIVND (reference sequence). The CDR3 runs 13 residues. The CDR3 loop reads CASSTAGHSPLHF. CDR3 DNA: TGTGCCAGTAGTACGGCAGGGCACTCACCCCTCCACTTT.

This rearrangement joins TRBV27 to TRBJ2-1; 8 nucleotides match TRBD1. This CDR3 has 14 amino acids. With 5 bases clipped from V and 6 bases from J, the junction kept 6 bases outside the gene matches. Per germline, CDR1 MNHEY and CDR2 SMNVEV (reference sequence). CDR3 DNA sequence: TGTGCCAGCAGTAAAACGGACAGGGTCAATGAGCAGTTCTTC. Translated, it gives CASSKTDRVNEQFF.

V usage is TRBV7-9 and J usage is TRBJ2-2, with D uncertain. The CDR3 covers 12 residues. V dropped 7 bases and J dropped 0 bases, with 3 bases sitting between them. Germline V gene sequence: CDR1 SEHNR, CDR2 FQNEAQ (reference sequence). The CDR3 DNA reads TGTGCCAGCACCCCGAACACCGGGGAGCTGTTTTTT. Residues: CASTPNTGELFF.

This chain links TRBV9 with TRBJ1-2; D is ambiguous. Germline CDR1 reads SGDLS; CDR2 reads YYNGEE. Trimming took off 3 bases at V and 4 bases at J, with 13 bases between the two ends. This CDR3 has 14 amino acids. The CDR3 sequence is CASSERQHLYGYTF. The CDR3 coding sequence is TGTGCCAGCAGCGAGAGGCAGCATCTCTATGGCTACACCTTC.

The rearrangement joins TRBV9 to TRBJ1-4; no firm D call. This CDR3 region has 20 residues. The V end lost 3 bases, the J end lost 1 base, and 25 bases lay between the germline ends. CDR1 and CDR2 from the germline V gene are SGDLS and YYNGEE. The CDR3 bases are TGTGCCAGCAGCGATCGAATAAGGCACCAAGTCCTGGGAACTAATGAAAAACTGTTTTTT. It codes for CASSDRIRHQVLGTNEKLFF.

This chain joins TRBV21-1 and TRBJ2-1; the table's D call, TRBD2, has no DNA check behind it. TRBV21-1 is an annotated pseudogene. CDR3 length: 18 amino acids. CDR3 protein: CASSTYAGGQKFYNEQFF. CDR3 DNA sequence: TGTGCCAGCAGCACCTACGCGGGGGGACAGAAGTTCTACAATGAGCAGTTCTTC.

The V gene is TRBV7-6, the J gene TRBJ2-2; the D call may be TRBD1 or TRBD2 (5 bases each). This CDR3 spans 16 amino acids. Trimming left V 5 bases short and J 4 bases short, with 17 bases between. The germline V gene has CDR1 SGHVS and CDR2 FNYEAQ. The CDR3 region is CASSQDMGEFTGELFF. The CDR3 nucleotides read TGTGCCAGCAGCCAGGATATGGGGGAATTCACCGGGGAGCTGTTTTTT.

This sequence joins TRBV10-3 and TRBJ2-7; no reliable D call. Germline CDR1 and CDR2: ENHRY and SYGVKD. The CDR3 has 13 residues. Deletions cut 7 bases from V and 0 bases from J, with 10 bases between. CDR3 in amino acids: CAITSSHSYEQYF. CDR3 DNA: TGTGCCATCACCAGTTCCCACTCCTACGAGCAGTACTTC.

The chain uses TRBV4-2 and TRBJ2-2; no definite D call. Germline CDR1 LGHNA, CDR2 YNFKEQ. This CDR3 spans 16 amino acids. V was cut by 0 bases and J by 3 bases, with 11 bases left in between. The CDR3 loop is CASSQDLILYTGELFF. The CDR3 nucleotides are TGTGCCAGCAGCCAAGATCTGATACTCTACACCGGGGAGCTGTTTTTT.

CDR3: CASSGWTVNTEAFF. For the CDR3, the DNA is TGTGCCAGCAGTGGATGGACGGTGAACACTGAAGCTTTCTTT. The chain uses TRBV25-1 and TRBJ1-1, with unresolved D. The CDR3 consists of 14 residues. Trimming left V 4 bases short and J 0 bases short, with 9 bases between. The germline V gene has CDR1 MGHDK and CDR2 SYGVNS.

The rearrangement uses TRBV9 and TRBJ1-5; 7 nucleotides agree with TRBD1. The trim removed 4 bases at V and 13 bases at J, leaving 17 bases unmatched. The germline V gene has CDR1 SGDLS and CDR2 YYNGEE. The CDR3 extends over 15 amino acids. CDR3 in amino acids: CASSPTPTGPGTQHF. DNA of the CDR3: TGTGCCAGCAGCCCGACCCCGACAGGGCCGGGGACTCAGCATTTT.

CDR3 coding DNA: TGCGCCAGCAGCCAAGATAGGGGAGGGACCTATGGCTACACCTTC. This translates into CASSQDRGGTYGYTF. The chain carries TRBV4-1 and TRBJ1-2; TRBD1 might be the D (5 bases). CDR1 is MGHRA, CDR2 YSYEKL, per germline. With 0 bases removed from V and 4 bases from J, the gap between germline ends came to 12 bases. The CDR3 has 15 amino acids.

This clone was detected only a few times. As DNA, the CDR3 is TGTGCCAGCAGCGTACGACCCTCGCCGACTGAAGCTTTCTTT. It translates to CASSVRPSPTEAFF. The chain employs TRBV7-8 and TRBJ1-1, with unresolved D. This CDR3 is built from 14 residues. Germline loops: CDR1 SGHVS, CDR2 FQNEAQ. V was clipped by 5 bases and J by 5 bases, with 15 bases between them.